Listed below are T cell receptor beta chains from one sample, sequenced in a study of T cell changes during pregnancy in multiple sclerosis. Profiled with immunoSEQ multiplex PCR; TCRdb holds only in-frame clones, not every one. The data show about 40,000 clones, 92% seen once. The sample consisted of CD4+ T cells from peripheral blood mononuclear cells, taken before pregnancy. These receptors came from a female donor with multiple sclerosis, enrolled in a pregnancy study. The CDR3 runs from the conserved cysteine through the conserved F or W.

cdr3_aa j_call v_call cdr3_length
CASSQDIGLGGSSVHEQFF TRBJ2-1 TRBV4-3 19
CASSLNEGVGEQYF TRBJ2-7 TRBV5-1 14
CASSPSGGTTDTQYF TRBJ2-3 TRBV5-1 15
CASSTIGLADRNEQFF TRBJ2-1 TRBV7-9 16
CASSVASGSYEQYF TRBJ2-7 TRBV9 14
CASSSPGLAAQETQYF TRBJ2-5 TRBV7-6 16
CASSSHRGDLGKLFF TRBJ1-4 TRBV28 15
CAISPDRATNEKLFF TRBJ1-4 TRBV10-3 15
CSVEGFYGYGYTF TRBJ1-2 TRBV29-1 13
CASSEVAGRADTQYF TRBJ2-3 TRBV6-1 15
CASSYEGLAGPSGANVLTF TRBJ2-6 TRBV7-9 19
CASSQEQLYEQYF TRBJ2-7 TRBV4-2 13
CASRSTGGYGYTF TRBJ1-2 TRBV6-5 13
CASSLFVQGRDNEQFF TRBJ2-1 TRBV5-1 16
CASSERRTSGIGEQYF NA TRBV10-2 16
CASSHDSGRAREQFF TRBJ2-1 TRBV5-4 15
CASSRQQGYYEQYF TRBJ2-7 TRBV7-2 14
CASSANLNPSGNTIYF TRBJ1-3 TRBV19 16